A single sample gave rise to the 5 T cell receptor beta chains below, sequenced in a study of OX40 agonist ivuxolimab in advanced cancers. Clones were read by immunoSEQ multiplex PCR, and TCRdb kept only the in-frame ones, dropping some. The sample carries tens of thousands of clones, 88% recorded once. The sample in question was CD4+ or CD8+ T cells sorted from blood, obtained in a trial of the OX40 agonist ivuxolimab. These receptors were collected from an adult with an advanced solid tumor such as melanoma, head and neck, liver or kidney cancer.

The chain uses TRBV10-2 and TRBJ2-6; D not resolved. Trimming shortened V by 3 bases and J by 1 base, and 7 bases separated the two germline ends. The CDR3 sequence is 15 residues long. Germline V gene sequence: CDR1 WSHSY, CDR2 SAAADI. The CDR3 loop reads CASSDSRSGANVLTF. CDR3 DNA sequence: TGCGCCAGCAGTGACTCGAGGTCTGGGGCCAACGTCCTGACTTTC.

The rearrangement links TRBV4-1 to TRBJ1-5; TRBD1 matches at 10 bases. The germline V gene encodes CDR1 MGHRA and CDR2 YSYEKL. The CDR3 is made up of 19 amino acids. The V gene end was trimmed by 0 bases and the J gene end by 1 base; junction bases not matched to a gene: 9. CDR3 amino acids: CASSQETGTGVGSNQPQHF. DNA for the CDR3: TGCGCCAGCAGCCAAGAAACAGGGACAGGGGTGGGGAGCAATCAGCCCCAGCATTTT.

The chain joins TRBV30 to TRBJ1-4; a weak D match, TRBD1 (6 bases). V was cut by 5 bases and J by 8 bases, with 12 bases left in between. Germline CDR1 GTSNPN, CDR2 SVGIG (reference sequence). The length of the CDR3 is 12 residues. The CDR3 bases are TGTGCCTGGCGCTGGGGGGGCGAAAAACTGTTTTTT. Translating it yields CAWRWGGEKLFF.

The gene calls are TRBV6-5 and TRBJ2-7, with D possibly TRBD1 on 6 matching bases. Trimming pared 5 bases from V and 3 bases from J, leaving 8 bases between. The length of the CDR3 is 12 residues. Germline V gene data show CDR1 as MNHEY and CDR2 as SVGAGI. Here the CDR3 DNA reads TGTGCCAGCAGTAAGGACAGCTACGAGCAGTACTTC. It translates to CASSKDSYEQYF.

This chain uses TRBV28 with TRBJ2-5, with TRBD2 matching over 11 bases. CDR3 length: 14 residues. V shed 5 bases and J 5 bases; nucleotides not matched to a gene: 4. CDR1 is MDHEN and CDR2 is SYDVKM in the germline V gene. CDR3 nucleotides: TGTGCCAGCAGTACGACTAGCGGGAAGGAGACCCAGTACTTC. Protein sequence: CASSTTSGKETQYF.